The 15 T cell receptor beta chains below come from one sample, sequenced in a study of T-cell memory formation after mild COVID-19. TCRdb processed the 5' RACE reads anew with MiXCR; each CDR3 protein has one entry. The top ten clones hold about 3.6% of a sample with about 170,000 distinct CDR3 sequences, roughly 13% of them seen once. Material: PBMCs or a T cell subset sorted from them (not recorded which). The receptors derive from a man between 18 and 35 years old who had mild COVID-19 (a few samples of this study predate the infection). Cell type and time point are not known.

V and J are TRBV25-1 and TRBJ1-1, with unresolved D. CDR3 size: 14 residues. Germline assignment: CDR1 MGHDK and CDR2 SYGVNS. The ends were cut back, 5 bases at V and 6 bases at J, with 16 bases in the middle. As DNA, the CDR3 is TGTGCCAGCAGTCAAGGCGCCGGGAGCGCTGAAGCTTTCTTT. It encodes CASSQGAGSAEAFF.

The V call is TRBV19, the J call TRBJ1-4; D is perhaps TRBD1 (6 bases). V was clipped by 5 bases and J by 0 bases, with 10 bases between them. Germline values: CDR1 LNHDA, CDR2 SQIVND (reference sequence). The CDR3 is made up of 15 amino acids. The DNA for the CDR3 is TGTGCCAGTAGTCGTGACAGGCCAACTAATGAAAAACTGTTTTTT. Protein product: CASSRDRPTNEKLFF.

This chain uses TRBV3-1 with TRBJ1-6; D gene uncertain. The germline V gene encodes CDR1 LGHDT and CDR2 YNNKEL (reference sequence). V was pared by 2 bases and J by 7 bases, with 12 bases between. This CDR3 has 15 residues. The CDR3 sequence is CASSQQVMRNSPLHF. The CDR3 nucleotides read TGTGCCAGCAGCCAACAAGTGATGAGGAATTCACCCCTCCACTTT.

The chain has TRBV7-2 and TRBJ2-1; 10 positions agree with TRBD1. The germline V gene encodes CDR1 SGHTA and CDR2 FQGNSA. Losses at the gene ends were 1 base for V and 0 bases for J; bases not matched to a gene: 0. The CDR3 is made up of 16 amino acids. The CDR3 DNA reads as TGTGCCAGCAGCTTAGGGACAGGGGGCTCCTACAATGAGCAGTTCTTC. This sequence encodes CASSLGTGGSYNEQFF.

This clonotype was seen a few times. The rearrangement links TRBV11-3 to TRBJ1-1; D call uncertain. The CDR3 runs to 13 residues. V was trimmed by 5 bases and J by 3 bases, leaving 10 bases between them. Germline V gives CDR1 SGHNT, CDR2 YENEEA. This CDR3 reads CASSLERDTEAFF. CDR3 nucleotide sequence: TGTGCCAGCAGCCTGGAGAGGGACACTGAAGCTTTCTTT.

The V and J genes are TRBV2 and TRBJ1-2; 9 positions agree with TRBD1. The V gene end was trimmed by 5 bases and the J gene end by 8 bases; junction bases not matched to a gene: 9. The length of the CDR3 is 14 residues. CDR1 SNHLY and CDR2 FYNNEI come from the germline V gene. The CDR3 DNA reads as TGTGCCAGCAGTCCTCAGGGGACAGGGTCAGGCTACACCTTC. It codes for CASSPQGTGSGYTF.

This clonotype was detected a few times. The CDR3 coding sequence is TGTGCCAGCAGCTACAGCCAGGGGTTTAGGCGAGGTCCAAATTCACCCCTCCACTTT. Protein sequence: CASSYSQGFRRGPNSPLHF. The chain employs TRBV11-2 and TRBJ1-6; weak D call: TRBD1 (6 bases). The length of the CDR3 is 19 residues. With 4 bases removed from V and 7 bases from J, the gap between germline ends came to 26 bases. Per germline, CDR1 SGHAT and CDR2 FQNNGV. Filled out from reference TRBV11-2 and TRBJ1-6, the complete variable domain reads EAGVAQSPRYKIIEKRQSVAFWCNPISGHATLYWYQQILGQGPKLLIQFQNNGVVDDSQLPKDRFSAERLKGVDSTLKIQPAKLEDSAVYLCASSYSQGFRRGPNSPLHFGNGTRLTVT.

The chain employs TRBV7-2 and TRBJ2-3; 14 bases are a match to TRBD2. The germline V gene encodes CDR1 SGHTA and CDR2 FQGNSA. Trimming at V came to 5 bases and at J to 2 bases, leaving 9 bases not matched to a gene. The CDR3 sequence is 18 residues long. As DNA, the CDR3 is TGTGCCAGCAGCCTCAGGACTAGCGGGGGGATTAACACAGATACGCAGTATTTT. Its protein product is CASSLRTSGGINTDTQYF.

This clonotype was counted only a few times. This sequence joins TRBV7-3 and TRBJ2-3; D perhaps matches TRBD1 (5 bases). V lost 4 bases and J lost 4, with 9 bases in between. In germline, CDR1 is SGHTA, CDR2 FQGTGA. CDR3 size: 13 residues. This CDR3 is CASSSMGPDTQYF. CDR3 in DNA: TGTGCCAGCAGCTCTATGGGGCCAGATACGCAGTATTTT.

The chain combines TRBV12-3 or TRBV12-4 with TRBJ1-5, with unresolved D. The CDR3 length is 17 residues. The ends were cut back, 4 bases at V and 5 bases at J, with 21 bases in the middle. The CDR3 loop reads CASSCSPDWGPDQPQHF. The CDR3 coding sequence is TGTGCCAGCAGTTGCTCTCCGGACTGGGGTCCGGATCAGCCCCAGCATTTT.

This chain links TRBV7-2 with TRBJ1-2; 9 bases are shared with TRBD1. Looked up from germline, CDR1 is SGHTA and CDR2 is FQGNSA. CDR3 length: 14 amino acids. The V and J ends lost 4 bases and 3 bases, in that order; junction bases with no gene match: 3. The chain's CDR3 is CASSSGTGYYGYTF. CDR3 nucleotide sequence: TGTGCCAGCAGCTCCGGGACAGGGTACTATGGCTACACCTTC. Full variable domain (outside the CDR3, taken from reference TRBV7-2 and TRBJ1-2): GAGVSQSPSNKVTEKGKDVELRCDPISGHTALYWYRQSLGQGLEFLIYFQGNSAPDKSGLPSDRFSAERTGGSVSTLTIQRTQQEDSAVYLCASSSGTGYYGYTFGSGTRLTVV.

In this sample, this clonotype turned up a few times. The chain employs TRBV9 and TRBJ2-5; D remains unclear. Germline CDR1 reads SGDLS; CDR2 reads YYNGEE. This CDR3 contains 16 residues. With 0 bases removed from V and 5 bases from J, the gap between germline ends came to 17 bases. CDR3 region: CASSVASSSSRETQYF. In DNA, the CDR3 is TGTGCCAGCAGCGTAGCCTCCTCCAGTTCCAGGGAGACCCAGTACTTC. The full variable domain, with the rest looked up from reference TRBV9 and TRBJ2-5, is DSGVTQTPKHLITATGQRVTLRCSPRSGDLSVYWYQQSLDQGLQFLIQYYNGEERAKGNILERFSAQQFPDLHSELNLSSLELGDSALYFCASSVASSSSRETQYFGPGTRLLVL.

The genes are TRBV15 and TRBJ2-7, with 8 bases identical to TRBD2. J gave up 4 bases and V 6 bases, and 2 bases lay outside the gene matches. Germline CDR1 is LNHNV and CDR2 is YYDKDF (reference sequence). This CDR3 spans 12 amino acids. Here the CDR3 DNA reads TGTGCCACCAGGGGCGGGGGGTACGAGCAGTACTTC. It translates to CATRGGGYEQYF.

This clonotype was counted between two and nine times. The chain links TRBV7-2 to TRBJ2-5, with 12 bases that match TRBD2. V was pared by 5 bases and J by 4 bases, with 2 bases of the junction left unmatched. Germline-derived CDR1 and CDR2 are SGHTA and FQGNSA. This CDR3 contains 14 residues. CDR3 loop: CASSQGLAGETQYF. As DNA, the CDR3 is TGTGCCAGCAGCCAGGGACTAGCGGGAGAGACCCAGTACTTC.

This clonotype came up a few times. The rearrangement links TRBV12-3 or TRBV12-4 to TRBJ2-1; D gene ambiguous. V was pared by 8 bases and J by 4 bases, with 12 bases between. The CDR3 runs to 13 residues. For the CDR3, the DNA is TGTGCCAGCTCCTCTTCTAAGTACAATGAGCAGTTCTTC. This codes for CASSSSKYNEQFF.